The 5 T cell receptor beta chains in this list originate from one sample, sequenced in a study of T cells in Graves' hyperthyroidism and ophthalmopathy. The source material, RNA transcripts, was used to amplify TCR beta CDR3 regions. TCR CDR3 regions were first amplified by RT-PCR with HTBI primers. TCRdb reanalysed the multiplex PCR reads using MiXCR and keeps one entry per CDR3 protein. The repertoire consists of tens of thousands of distinct CDR3 sequences, with approximately 53% occurring once and the leading ten covering under 35%. Specimen: peripheral blood or thyroid tissue (not recorded which). The receptors originated from a man between 18 and 29 years old with Graves' hyperthyroidism.

This clonotype was found many times. This chain joins TRBV12-3 or TRBV12-4 and TRBJ2-3; 10 positions match TRBD2. V gave up 6 bases and J gave up 1 base; unmatched junction bases: 10. There are 17 residues in the CDR3. The CDR3 DNA sequence: TGTGCCAGCAGCCCGATAGCGGGGGGACTCGGCACAGATACGCAGTATTTT. Protein sequence: CASSPIAGGLGTDTQYF.

This chain connects TRBV7-2 to TRBJ1-4, with D perhaps matching TRBD1 (5 bases). Trimming left V 3 bases short and J 8 bases short, with 10 bases between. Germline CDR1 reads SGHTA; CDR2 reads FQGNSA. There are 13 residues in the CDR3. The CDR3 is CASSLERDEKLFF. The CDR3 DNA reads TGTGCCAGCAGCTTGGAACGGGACGAAAAACTGTTTTTT.

This clonotype was counted at least ten times. The rearrangement links TRBV11-1 to TRBJ1-1; D is possibly TRBD1 (5 bases). Germline V gives CDR1 SGHAT, CDR2 FQDESV (reference sequence). The CDR3 extends over 17 amino acids. V lost 7 bases, J lost 0 bases, and 21 bases lay in between. DNA of the CDR3: TGTGCCAGCACCTCTAGGCAGGGAGCAACTATGAACACTGAAGCTTTCTTT. This gives the protein CASTSRQGATMNTEAFF.

The V and J genes are TRBV7-7 and TRBJ2-5; 12 nucleotides match TRBD2. This CDR3 region has 14 residues. Germline V gene lookup returns CDR1 SSHAT and CDR2 FNYEAQ (reference sequence). V lost 5 bases to trimming and J lost 2 bases; unmatched junction nucleotides: 0. The DNA for the CDR3 is TGTGCCAGCAGCACTAGCGGGAGGCAAGAGACCCAGTACTTC. This translates into CASSTSGRQETQYF.

Many counts were recorded for this clonotype. This chain joins TRBV12-3 or TRBV12-4 and TRBJ2-3; D possibly corresponds to TRBD1 (8 bases). V dropped 6 bases and J dropped 4 bases, with 17 bases sitting between them. The CDR3 covers 15 residues. Here the CDR3 reads CASSLNRGGADTQYF. The DNA of the CDR3 is TGTGCCAGCAGCCTGAACAGGGGGGGAGCAGATACGCAGTATTTT.